The T cell receptor beta chain under discussion was sequenced for a study of OX40 agonist ivuxolimab in advanced cancers. Whole-study context: Patients were treated with intravenous ivuxolimab, dosed at 0.01 to 10 mg/kg and infused every 2 weeks. Findings of the study overall: The authors did not determine the antigen specificity of the expanded peripheral T cells. Circulating CD4+ and CD8+ T cells showed clonal expansion by week 6 at 0.1 to 3.0 mg/kg.

The J segment lost 3 bases and the V segment lost 0 bases, leaving 6 bases of the junction unmatched. This CDR3 has 16 amino acids. Germline-derived CDR1 and CDR2 are MGHRA and YSYEKL. Profiling relied on immunoSEQ multiplex PCR, and the TCRdb table lists in-frame clones only, not all of them. The sample carries some 100,000 clones, about 88% recorded once. Comments on this clone: Its antigen is not known.

The sequence derives from an adult with an advanced solid tumor such as melanoma, head and neck, liver or kidney cancer. This chain joins TRBV4-1 and TRBJ2-7; 9 bases are shared with TRBD2. The sequences come from CD4+ or CD8+ T cells sorted from blood, collected in a trial of the OX40 agonist ivuxolimab. The CDR3 here is CASSQDPQTSGYEQYF. CDR3 DNA sequence: TGCGCCAGCAGCCAAGATCCCCAGACTAGCGGCTACGAGCAGTACTTC.